This T cell receptor (beta chain) was sequenced during a study of Graves' ophthalmopathy and Graves' hyperthyroidism. The V end lost 7 bases, the J end lost 8 bases, and 11 bases lay between the germline ends. The CDR3 loop spans 11 amino acids. Germline V gene lookup returns CDR1 ENHRY and CDR2 SYGVKD. The TCR beta CDR3 regions underwent amplification from RNA transcripts. First-round RT-PCR employed HTBI primers, with a second-round multiplex PCR after it. From the multiplex PCR reads, TCRdb called clonotypes with MiXCR, one entry per CDR3 protein. The profile shows 1 million to 1.3 million distinct CDR3 sequences, approximately 35% of them singletons.

The TCR sequence derives from an adult man with Graves' hyperthyroidism. This rearrangement joins TRBV10-3 to TRBJ1-2; perhaps TRBD1 as D (5 bases). The sequenced sample consisted of peripheral blood or thyroid tissue (not recorded which). The chain's CDR3 is CAITRGGGYTF. CDR3 bases: TGTGCCATCACTCGGGGCGGGGGCTACACCTTC.